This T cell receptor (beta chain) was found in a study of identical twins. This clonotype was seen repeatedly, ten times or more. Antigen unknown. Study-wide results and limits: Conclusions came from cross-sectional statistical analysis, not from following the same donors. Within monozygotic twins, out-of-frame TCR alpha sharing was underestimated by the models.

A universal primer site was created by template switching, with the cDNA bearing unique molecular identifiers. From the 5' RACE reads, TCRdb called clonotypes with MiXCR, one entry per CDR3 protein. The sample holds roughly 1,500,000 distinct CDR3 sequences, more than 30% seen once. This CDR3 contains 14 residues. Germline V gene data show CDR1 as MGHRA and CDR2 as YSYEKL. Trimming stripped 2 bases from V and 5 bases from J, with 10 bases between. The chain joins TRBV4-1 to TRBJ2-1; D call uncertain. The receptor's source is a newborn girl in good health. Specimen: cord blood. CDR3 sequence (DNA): TGCGCCAGCAGCCAAAGAGGCGGCAACAATGAGCAGTTCTTC. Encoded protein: CASSQRGGNNEQFF.